This TCR beta chain was recorded in a study of high-grade serous ovarian cancer treatment subgroups. Notes on the study in general: Different patients shared almost no repertoire; same-patient tumors shared roughly 0.095 to 0.85. Clonal relatedness tracked neoantigen level, and by trend copy number and mutation load.

About this clone: Its cognate antigen is unknown.

Libraries were prepared by immunoSEQ multiplex PCR; TCRdb keeps only in-frame clonotypes and omits some of them. The repertoire holds about 1,800 clones, with approximately 74% as singletons. V dropped 4 bases and J dropped 4; count of bases not matched to a gene: 6. This CDR3 contains 15 residues. The germline V gene encodes CDR1 SGHRS and CDR2 YFSETQ. Tumor samples were obtained before definitive surgery or chemotherapy. This receptor was identified in a human donor with high-grade serous ovarian cancer. Sequenced material: tumor tissue. The chain recombines TRBV5-1 with TRBJ2-2; TRBD1 aligns across 8 bases. CDR3 region: CASSDQGAGTGELFF. The CDR3 DNA reads TGCGCCAGCAGCGATCAGGGGGCGGGCACCGGGGAGCTGTTTTTT.